Below, 28 T cell receptor beta chains from the same sample are listed, as sequenced in a study of blood T cell repertoires in COVID-19 (dated by TCRdb to the early 2020s). Libraries were built with the immunoSEQ multiplex PCR assay. TCRdb retrieved this table from immuneACCESS and kept in-frame rearrangements only. Not all clones are present; in checked studies, unresolved V genes account for under half, and no reason is known for the remainder. Recorded for this sample are about 220,000 clones; 70% to 85% of them occurred a single time. 3% to 3.5% of the sample is held by the ten biggest clonotypes. The sequencing input was PBMCs or T cells enriched from blood (not recorded which). These TCRs come from an older woman who had recovered from COVID-19.

The chain joins TRBV15 to TRBJ1-2, with 8 bases identical to TRBD1. After removal of 2 bases from V and 3 bases from J, the junction contained 8 bases not matched to a gene. This CDR3 contains 16 residues. Looked up from germline, CDR1 is LNHNV and CDR2 is YYDKDF (reference sequence). The CDR3 DNA sequence: TGTGCCACCAGCAGATCGAAGACAGGGGACGACTATGGCTACACCTTC. Protein: CATSRSKTGDDYGYTF.

The gene calls are TRBV12-5 and TRBJ1-6; 7 bases are a match to TRBD1. Germline V gene data show CDR1 as LGHNT and CDR2 as FRNRAP. Trimming at V came to 5 bases and at J to 4 bases, leaving 11 bases not matched to a gene. The CDR3 contains 17 residues. The CDR3 DNA is TGTGCTAGTGGTCCTGGGGACAGAAGCGATTATAATTCACCCCTCCACTTT. It encodes CASGPGDRSDYNSPLHF. The entire variable domain, with the rest obtained from reference TRBV12-5 and TRBJ1-6, is as follows: DARVTQTPRHKVTEMGQEVTMRCQPILGHNTVFWYRQTMMQGLELLAYFRNRAPLDDSGMPKDRFSAEMPDATLATLKIQPSEPRDSAVYFCASGPGDRSDYNSPLHFGNGTRLTVT.

For the CDR3, the DNA is TGTGCCAGTATGGACAGGGGGGAGGGCACAGATACGCAGTATTTT. Residues: CASMDRGEGTDTQYF. The rearrangement joins TRBV19 to TRBJ2-3, with TRBD1 identical over 10 bases. CDR3 size: 15 residues. Per germline, CDR1 LNHDA and CDR2 SQIVND (reference sequence). Germline trimming cut 7 bases from V and 1 base from J; bases unmatched to any gene: 5.

The genes are TRBV6-1 and TRBJ1-3; the D is unclear. Trimming took 0 bases from V and 3 from J, leaving 3 bases between them. Germline V CDR1 and CDR2: MNHNS, SASEGT. The CDR3 has 13 amino acids. This chain's CDR3 is CASSEAHGNTIYF. CDR3 bases: TGTGCCAGCAGTGAAGCACATGGAAACACCATATATTTT.

The chain couples TRBV6-5 to TRBJ1-1, with TRBD1 identical over 10 bases. Trimming at V came to 6 bases and at J to 5 bases, leaving 6 bases not matched to a gene. The CDR3 runs to 14 residues. Looked up from germline, CDR1 is MNHEY and CDR2 is SVGAGI. CDR3 nucleotides: TGTGCCAGCAGGGACAGGGGGGGGAAGACTGAAGCTTTCTTT. Translating it yields CASRDRGGKTEAFF.

The J gene is TRBJ2-5, the V gene TRBV6-5; 7 bases align to TRBD1. After removal of 4 bases from V and 2 bases from J, the junction contained 7 bases not matched to a gene. CDR1 and CDR2 from the germline V gene are MNHEY and SVGAGI. CDR3 size: 15 residues. Here the CDR3 reads CASSWSGGFQETQYF. The CDR3 region has the DNA TGTGCCAGCAGTTGGTCAGGGGGATTTCAAGAGACCCAGTACTTC.

This chain connects TRBV11-3 to TRBJ2-5; 10 bases line up with TRBD2. The CDR3 spans 14 residues. J lost 5 bases, V lost 5 bases, and 5 bases had no gene match. Germline V gene lookup returns CDR1 SGHNT and CDR2 YENEEA. The CDR3 DNA sequence: TGTGCCAGCAGCATTACTAGCGGGGCCGAGACCCAGTACTTC. This codes for CASSITSGAETQYF.

The chain joins TRBV7-9 to TRBJ2-7; 7 positions match TRBD1. The CDR3 has 14 residues. From germline, CDR1 is SEHNR and CDR2 FQNEAQ (reference sequence). With V trimmed by 2 bases and J by 2 bases, 3 bases remained unmatched. The DNA of the CDR3 is TGTGCCAGCAGCTTAATGGACAGGACCTACGAGCAGTACTTC. As protein: CASSLMDRTYEQYF.

The chain recombines TRBV2 with TRBJ2-7, with TRBD2 matching 7 bases. The germline V gene has CDR1 SNHLY and CDR2 FYNNEI. The CDR3 is 13 residues long. With V trimmed by 8 bases and J by 4 bases, 8 bases remained unmatched. CDR3 sequence reads: CASETGGSYEQYF. Written as DNA, the CDR3 is TGTGCCAGCGAGACGGGCGGGAGTTACGAGCAGTACTTC.

This clone was counted only a few times. The V gene is TRBV6-1, the J gene TRBJ2-7; D remains ambiguous. The CDR3 runs to 14 residues. V lost 0 bases and J 3 bases, leaving 9 bases between the germline ends. Germline V gene data show CDR1 as MNHNS and CDR2 as SASEGT. The CDR3 DNA is TGTGCCAGCAGTGAAGCGGCAACAATCTACGAGCAGTACTTC. It translates to CASSEAATIYEQYF.

V gene TRBV6-6 combines with J gene TRBJ1-2; D is unresolved. Germline V gene sequence: CDR1 MNHNY, CDR2 SVGAGI (reference sequence). Trimming pared 5 bases from V and 1 base from J, leaving 17 bases between. The CDR3 length is 16 residues. The CDR3 nucleotides are TGTGCCAGCAGTAGAACGGAGTCTTATCTTAACTATGGCTACACCTTC. This translates into CASSRTESYLNYGYTF.

This chain links TRBV25-1 with TRBJ2-1; 7 bases match TRBD1. J gave up 6 bases and V 7 bases, and 9 bases lay outside the gene matches. Germline CDR1 and CDR2: MGHDK and SYGVNS. The CDR3 consists of 14 residues. CDR3 sequence (DNA): TGTGCCAGCAACCCTCCCGGACAGGTCAATGAGCAGTTCTTC. Translated, it gives CASNPPGQVNEQFF.

The CDR3 loop reads CASSPPWQGSEETQYF. CDR3 nucleotide sequence: TGTGCCAGCTCACCACCGTGGCAGGGGAGCGAAGAGACCCAGTACTTC. The rearrangement joins TRBV18 to TRBJ2-5; the D gene is possibly TRBD1 (6 bases). CDR1 KGHSH and CDR2 LQKENI come from the germline V gene. V was clipped by 0 bases and J by 3 bases, with 14 bases between them. The CDR3 consists of 16 residues.

The V gene is TRBV6-4, the J gene TRBJ2-4; the match to TRBD2 covers 7 bases. Trimming removed 4 bases from V and 0 bases from J; junction bases left unmatched: 12. Germline V gene lookup returns CDR1 MRHNA and CDR2 SNTAGT. This CDR3 is built from 18 residues. CDR3 sequence (DNA): TGTGCCAGCAGTGCAGCCGGGACTAAAGATCTAGCCAAAAACATTCAGTACTTC. Protein sequence: CASSAAGTKDLAKNIQYF.

This chain connects TRBV3-1 (or the pseudogene TRBV3-2) to TRBJ1-1, with D unclear. The length of the CDR3 is 12 residues. Trimming cost V 3 bases and J 2 bases, with 4 bases left between them. Germline V gives CDR1 LGHDT, CDR2 YNNKEL (reference sequence). CDR3 residues: CASSQTNTEAFF. DNA for the CDR3: TGTGCCAGCAGCCAGACTAACACTGAAGCTTTCTTT.

The chain combines TRBV19 with TRBJ2-5; TRBD1 agrees at 10 bases. V lost 5 bases and J lost 4; bases outside the gene matches: 7. Germline V gives CDR1 LNHDA, CDR2 SQIVND (reference sequence). This CDR3 contains 15 residues. Written as DNA, the CDR3 is TGTGCCAGTAGTCCCCGGGACAGGGGTGGAGAGACCCAGTACTTC. It codes for CASSPRDRGGETQYF.

This sequence joins TRBV29-1 and TRBJ1-1; TRBD1 agrees at 7 bases. V shed 2 bases and J 4 bases; nucleotides not matched to a gene: 7. Germline V lookup: CDR1 SQVTM, CDR2 ANQGSEA. This CDR3 spans 14 amino acids. This CDR3 reads CSVEKQGWSTEAFF. The CDR3 DNA reads TGCAGCGTTGAAAAACAGGGGTGGAGCACTGAAGCTTTCTTT.

The rearrangement links TRBV6-5 to TRBJ2-7; 12 bases map to TRBD1. V lost 6 bases to trimming and J lost 0 bases; unmatched junction nucleotides: 3. The CDR3 is 15 residues long. The germline CDR1 and CDR2 sequences are MNHEY and SVGAGI. In DNA, the CDR3 is TGTGCCAGCAGGGGACAGGGGGCGCACTCCTACGAGCAGTACTTC. Protein: CASRGQGAHSYEQYF.

This clone was seen ten or more times. The chain employs TRBV7-3 and TRBJ2-5; TRBD1 matches 8 bases. Germline CDR1 reads SGHTA; CDR2 reads FQGTGA. The CDR3 loop spans 16 amino acids. The ends lost 6 bases at V and 5 bases at J; junction bases unmatched: 14. The CDR3 sequence is CASSVAGQGVTETQYF. CDR3 sequence (DNA): TGTGCCAGCAGTGTCGCCGGACAGGGAGTGACGGAGACCCAGTACTTC.

V gene TRBV27 combines with J gene TRBJ2-5, with D possibly matching TRBD2 (7 bases). The V end lost 3 bases, the J end lost 2 bases, and 13 bases lay between the germline ends. Germline values: CDR1 MNHEY, CDR2 SMNVEV (reference sequence). CDR3 size: 15 residues. CDR3: CASSFEGGSQETQYF. The CDR3, as DNA: TGTGCCAGCAGTTTTGAGGGGGGGAGTCAAGAGACCCAGTACTTC.

The chain recombines TRBV12-5 with TRBJ2-7; 11 bases agree with TRBD2. Looked up from germline, CDR1 is LGHNT and CDR2 is FRNRAP. CDR3 length equals 13 residues. V shed 9 bases, J shed 5 bases, and the junction held 6 bases outside the gene matches. CDR3 nucleotide sequence: TGTGCTAGCCGAGGGACTAGCGGAAACGAGCAGTACTTC. Translated, it gives CASRGTSGNEQYF.

This rearrangement joins TRBV29-1 to TRBJ2-4; D is uncertain. The CDR3 runs 15 residues. Trimming took 3 bases from V and 0 from J, leaving 12 bases between them. Looked up from germline, CDR1 is SQVTM and CDR2 is ANQGSEA. The CDR3 DNA is TGCAGCGTTGAGGAGCAGATATTAGCCAAAAACATTCAGTACTTC. Protein: CSVEEQILAKNIQYF.

This clone showed up just a few times. The chain joins TRBV28 to TRBJ1-5, with 9 bases that match TRBD1. In germline, CDR1 is MDHEN, CDR2 SYDVKM. The V gene end was trimmed by 4 bases and the J gene end by 2 bases; junction bases not matched to a gene: 6. The CDR3 covers 16 residues. The CDR3 sequence: CASSSPTGGGNQPQHF. The CDR3 DNA follows: TGTGCCAGCAGTTCGCCAACAGGGGGCGGCAATCAGCCCCAGCATTTT.

This chain uses TRBV6-4 with TRBJ2-3; 12 positions match TRBD1. This CDR3 region has 15 residues. V dropped 4 bases and J dropped 3; count of bases not matched to a gene: 2. Germline CDR1 MRHNA, CDR2 SNTAGT. Here the CDR3 reads CASSAGQGATDTQYF. CDR3 in DNA: TGTGCCAGCAGTGCGGGACAGGGGGCTACAGATACGCAGTATTTT.

This clone came up a few times. The chain is built from TRBV6-5 and TRBJ1-1; D is unresolved. Germline V lookup: CDR1 MNHEY, CDR2 SVGAGI. Trimming cost V 7 bases and J 4 bases, with 13 bases left between them. This CDR3 comprises 13 residues. CDR3 in amino acids: CASKEALGTEAFF. The CDR3 nucleotides read TGTGCCAGCAAGGAGGCGTTGGGCACTGAAGCTTTCTTT.

The J gene is TRBJ1-1, the V gene TRBV7-9; no reliable D call. From germline, CDR1 is SEHNR and CDR2 FQNEAQ (reference sequence). The CDR3 loop spans 13 amino acids. V lost 3 bases, J lost 2 bases, and 7 bases lay in between. CDR3 protein: CASSFQLNTEAFF. CDR3 DNA: TGTGCCAGCAGCTTCCAACTAAACACTGAAGCTTTCTTT.

The chain combines TRBV7-9 with TRBJ2-1; 9 bases map to TRBD2. Germline V gene lookup returns CDR1 SEHNR and CDR2 FQNEAQ (reference sequence). The length of the CDR3 is 15 residues. Trimming at V came to 5 bases and at J to 7 bases, leaving 9 bases not matched to a gene. The DNA for the CDR3 is TGTGCCAGCAGCCCGGGGTGGCGGGAGGGGAATGAGCAGTTCTTC. This sequence encodes CASSPGWREGNEQFF. The full variable domain, completed using reference TRBV7-9 and TRBJ2-1, is DTGVSQNPRHKITKRGQNVTFRCDPISEHNRLYWYRQTLGQGPEFLTYFQNEAQLEKSRLLSDRFSAERPKGSFSTLEIQRTEQGDSAMYLCASSPGWREGNEQFFGPGTRLTVL.

The CDR3 coding sequence is TGTGCCATCAGTGAGTCTGCGGGACAGGGGAATGGCTACACCTTC. It translates to CAISESAGQGNGYTF. The rearrangement uses TRBV10-3 and TRBJ1-2, with 10 bases matching TRBD1. V lost 0 bases, J lost 6 bases, and 4 bases stayed unmatched. Germline V lookup: CDR1 ENHRY, CDR2 SYGVKD. The length of the CDR3 is 15 residues.